This T cell receptor (beta chain) was found in a study of T cell changes during pregnancy in multiple sclerosis. Only in-frame clones appear in the TCRdb table, and some are missing; sequencing was by immunoSEQ multiplex PCR. The table lists tens of thousands of clones, around 88% of them singletons, with approximately 1.1% in the top ten. The V and J ends lost 5 bases and 6 bases respectively, with 4 bases between them. From germline, CDR1 is SGHVS and CDR2 FNYEAQ. CDR3 length: 11 amino acids. This sequence originates from a female donor in good health, enrolled as a control in a pregnancy study. This chain connects TRBV7-6 to TRBJ2-2; D gene ambiguous. Material: CD4+ T cells from peripheral blood mononuclear cells, obtained in the first trimester of pregnancy. For the CDR3, the DNA is TGTGCCAGCAGCCGGTCCGGGGAGCTGTTTTTT. It encodes CASSRSGELFF.